These T cell receptor beta chains were read from a single sample in a study of post-analysis software for immune sequencing data. TCRdb called the PCR reads again in MiXCR, with one record for every CDR3 protein. The sample carries about 430,000 distinct CDR3 sequences, approximately 37% recorded once. Sequencing was done on a sample of blood. These receptors were collected from a girl aged 2 to 9 with multiple sclerosis. CDR3s include the opening cysteine and the closing phenylalanine or tryptophan. D genes are given only for firm matches. Only some rows state a clone size, as once, few, many or a class for expanded clones.

J | D | size | V | CDR3 | DNA
TRBJ2-1 | - | - | TRBV29-1 | CSVLTVQITVEQFF | TGCAGCGTCTTAACCGTACAGATCACGGTTGAGCAGTTCTTC
TRBJ1-6 | - | - | TRBV6-5 | CASSYSSGADSPLHF | TGTGCCAGCAGTTACTCGAGCGGGGCGGATTCACCCCTCCACTTT
TRBJ2-7 | TRBD2 | - | TRBV7-2 | CASSLGGGGYEQYF | TGTGCCAGCAGCTTAGGCGGGGGAGGGTACGAGCAGTACTTC
TRBJ2-3 | TRBD2 | - | TRBV5-1 | CASSPSGLAGTDTQYF | TGCGCCAGCAGCCCTTCGGGACTAGCGGGTACAGATACGCAGTATTTT
TRBJ1-1 | TRBD1 | few | TRBV6-2/TRBV6-3 | CASSFAGTGSTEAFF | TGTGCCAGCAGTTTTGCCGGGACAGGGAGTACTGAAGCTTTCTTT
TRBJ2-7 | TRBD2 | once | TRBV5-6 | CASSSGLNSYEQYF | TGTGCCAGCAGCTCGGGACTAAACTCCTACGAGCAGTACTTC
TRBJ2-7 | - | - | TRBV5-1 | CASSFSGTASYEQYF | TGCGCCAGCAGCTTTTCCGGGACGGCATCCTACGAGCAGTACTTC
TRBJ1-6 | - | few | TRBV3-1 | CASHTGTQNSPLHF | TGTGCCAGCCACACCGGGACTCAGAATTCACCCCTCCACTTT
TRBJ2-1 | TRBD1 | few | TRBV5-1 | CASSVRTGGSSYNEQFF | TGCGCCAGCAGTGTCCGGACAGGGGGTAGCTCCTACAATGAGCAGTTCTTC
TRBJ1-2 | - | few | TRBV9 | CASSVGSSPTSGYGYTF | TGTGCCAGCAGCGTAGGTTCCTCCCCCACTTCGGGCTATGGCTACACCTTC
TRBJ2-6 | TRBD2 | few | TRBV18 | CASSPVGGMSSGANVLTF | TGTGCCAGCTCACCAGTGGGAGGGATGAGCTCTGGGGCCAACGTCCTGACTTTC
TRBJ2-6 | - | - | TRBV6-5 | CASSLGVANVRTF | TGTGCCAGCAGCCTGGGGGTGGCCAACGTCCGGACTTTC
TRBJ2-5 | - | - | TRBV5-1 | CASSLLETLYF | TGCGCCAGCAGCTTGTTGGAGACCCTGTACTTC
TRBJ2-7 | TRBD2 | - | TRBV5-1 | CASSRRLAGAYEQYF | TGCGCCAGCAGCAGAAGACTAGCGGGAGCCTACGAGCAGTACTTC
TRBJ2-1 | TRBD2 | - | TRBV12-3/TRBV12-4 | CASSLGPSWRGGDNEQFF | TGTGCCAGCAGTTTAGGCCCCTCCTGGCGGGGGGGAGACAATGAGCAGTTCTTC
TRBJ2-7 | TRBD1 | - | TRBV9 | CARFRDRDYEQYF | TGTGCCAGGTTCCGGGACAGGGACTACGAGCAGTACTTC
TRBJ2-2 | - | few | TRBV7-2 | CASSPEGGGLNTGELFF | TGTGCCAGCAGCCCCGAGGGGGGGGGACTAAACACCGGGGAGCTGTTTTTT
TRBJ2-3 | - | many | TRBV5-1 | CASSAYREGDTQYF | TGCGCCAGCAGCGCCTACAGGGAAGGAGATACGCAGTATTTT
TRBJ2-7 | TRBD1 | - | TRBV6-5 | CASSYRDRGETYEQYF | TGTGCCAGCAGTTACAGAGACAGGGGCGAGACCTACGAGCAGTACTTC
TRBJ2-5 | TRBD1 | - | TRBV12-3/TRBV12-4 | CASGWDRGSETQYF | TGTGCCAGCGGGTGGGACAGGGGTTCAGAGACCCAGTACTTC
TRBJ2-3 | - | - | TRBV12-5 | CASGLTPGSPPRTDAQYF | TGTGCTAGTGGTTTGACCCCCGGGTCCCCCCCACGCACAGATGCGCAGTATTTT
TRBJ2-3 | TRBD2 | - | TRBV11-1 | CASHSPGTSPDTQYF | TGTGCCAGCCACAGTCCCGGGACTAGCCCGGATACGCAGTATTTT
TRBJ2-4 | - | - | TRBV7-2 | CASSRGGVQAKNIQYF | TGTGCCAGCAGCCGGGGTGGGGTGCAGGCCAAAAACATTCAGTACTTC
TRBJ1-4 | - | few | TRBV7-6 | CASSLARGVAEKLFF | TGTGCCAGCAGCTTAGCGAGGGGAGTCGCAGAAAAACTGTTTTTT
TRBJ2-7 | - | - | TRBV20-1 | CSARVLAETQWGEQYF | TGCAGTGCTAGGGTGTTAGCGGAGACCCAGTGGGGCGAGCAGTACTTC
TRBJ2-1 | TRBD1 | - | TRBV7-7 | CASSPDRAGAYNEQFF | TGTGCTAGCAGCCCGGACAGGGCTGGAGCCTACAATGAGCAGTTCTTC
TRBJ2-5 | TRBD2 | many | TRBV5-1 | CASSLSGLAQQETQYF | TGCGCCAGCAGCTTGTCGGGACTAGCTCAACAAGAGACCCAGTACTTC
TRBJ1-5 | - | - | TRBV7-3 | CASSFGTSNQPQHF | TGTGCCAGCAGCTTCGGGACGAGCAATCAGCCCCAGCATTTT
TRBJ2-5 | TRBD2 | - | TRBV12-3/TRBV12-4 | CASSSGLADNEQYF | TGTGCCAGCAGTTCCGGACTAGCCGACAATGAGCAGTACTTC
TRBJ2-7 | TRBD1 | few | TRBV28 | CASSFPGTESSYEQYF | TGTGCCAGCAGTTTCCCCGGGACAGAGAGCTCCTACGAGCAGTACTTC
TRBJ2-5 | TRBD1 | - | TRBV7-9 | CASSRGTGGRETQYF | TGTGCCAGCAGCCGCGGGACAGGGGGCAGAGAGACCCAGTACTTC
TRBJ2-1 | - | - | TRBV20-1 | CSARATGPNNEQFF | TGCAGTGCTAGAGCGACGGGACCGAACAATGAGCAGTTCTTC
TRBJ1-1 | - | - | TRBV5-1 | CASSTLGGTEAFF | TGCGCCAGCAGCACCCTAGGGGGGACTGAAGCTTTCTTT
TRBJ1-1 | - | - | TRBV7-2 | CASSLEGAPPEAFF | TGTGCCAGCAGCTTAGAAGGGGCACCCCCGGAGGCTTTCTTT
TRBJ1-1 | - | - | TRBV27 | CASSLSPFLGYTEAFF | TGTGCCAGCAGTTTATCCCCCTTCCTAGGTTACACTGAAGCTTTCTTT
TRBJ1-1 | - | few | TRBV5-1 | CASSLAGKDTEAFF | TGCGCCAGCAGCTTGGCAGGGAAGGACACTGAAGCTTTCTTT